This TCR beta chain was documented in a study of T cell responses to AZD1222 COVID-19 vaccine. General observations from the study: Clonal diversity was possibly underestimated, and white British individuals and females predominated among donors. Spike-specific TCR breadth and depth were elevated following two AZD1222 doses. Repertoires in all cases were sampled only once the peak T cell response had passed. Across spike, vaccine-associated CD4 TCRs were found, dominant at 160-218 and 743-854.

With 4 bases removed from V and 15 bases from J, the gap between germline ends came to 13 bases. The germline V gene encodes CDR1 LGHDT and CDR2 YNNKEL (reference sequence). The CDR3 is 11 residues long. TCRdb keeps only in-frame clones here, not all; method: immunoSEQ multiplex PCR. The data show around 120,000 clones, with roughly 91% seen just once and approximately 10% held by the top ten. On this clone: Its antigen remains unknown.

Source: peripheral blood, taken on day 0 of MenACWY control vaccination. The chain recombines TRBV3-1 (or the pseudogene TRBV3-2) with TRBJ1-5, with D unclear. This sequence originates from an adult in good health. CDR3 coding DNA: TGTGCCAGCAGCCCTCACGAGGACGGGCATTTT. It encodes CASSPHEDGHF.